This T cell receptor beta chain was sequenced in a study of CD8 T cells in Susac syndrome. TCR beta was sequenced from blood CD8+ and CD4+ T cells. Each multiple sclerosis control was a treatment-naive patient with relapsing-remitting disease that was either stable or active. TEMRA cells were enriched by FACS, while CD8+ and CD4+ T cells were obtained through a negative isolation that was performed magnetically. Reverse transcription used roughly 0.5 to 1 ug RNA and random hexamers. TCRdb re-called the immunoSEQ multiplex PCR reads with MiXCR, one entry per CDR3 protein. The sample holds hundreds of thousands of distinct CDR3 sequences; just over 90% are singletons and the top ten take about 0.071%. General study results and limits: The TCR sequencing and HLA analysis in the study involved a relatively small number of individuals, as the study acknowledged.

Note on this clonotype: Its antigen is unidentified.

The sequenced material came from CD4+ T cells from PBMCs. The clonotype was recovered from a human donor with multiple sclerosis.

CDR3 loop: CASSKGPRGEQYV. The CDR3 DNA reads TGTGCCAGTTCTAAAGGGCCCCGGGGAGAGCAGTACGTC. The gene calls are TRBV19 and TRBJ2-7; TRBD2 might be the D (5 bases). V was shortened by 8 bases and J by 7 bases, with 18 bases between the two germline ends. This CDR3 is built from 13 residues. CDR1 and CDR2 from the germline V gene are LNHDA and SQIVND (reference sequence).